This T cell receptor beta chain emerged from a study of T cell changes during pregnancy in multiple sclerosis. The V gene lost 3 bases and the J gene lost 3 bases, with 8 bases spanning the gap. The germline gives CDR1 SQVTM, CDR2 ANQGSEA. The CDR3 contains 13 residues. Here immunoSEQ multiplex PCR was the method, and the copy in TCRdb shows in-frame clones only, minus some. In the table there are fewer than 65,000 clones, roughly nine tenths of which are singletons. This chain joins TRBV29-1 and TRBJ2-2; D is perhaps TRBD2 (6 bases). The material sequenced was CD8+ T cells from peripheral blood mononuclear cells, taken after pregnancy. This sequence originates from a female donor with multiple sclerosis, enrolled in a pregnancy study. The CDR3 bases are TGCAGCGTTGACGGGGGAGACACCGGGGAGCTGTTTTTT. Its protein product is CSVDGGDTGELFF.